This T cell receptor beta chain is from a study of T-cell reconstitution after alpha-beta-depleted transplantation in children. A TCRbeta library incorporating unique molecular identifiers was prepared. MiXCR, applied by TCRdb to the PCR reads, yields one record per CDR3 protein. The data hold some 490,000 distinct CDR3 sequences, with around 13% observed a single time. The CDR3 spans 18 residues. The V and J ends lost 5 bases and 6 bases, in that order; junction bases with no gene match: 13. Germline assignment: CDR1 SGHAT and CDR2 FQNNGV. The chain links TRBV11-2 to TRBJ2-7, with 16 positions matching TRBD2. The clonotype was recovered from a human donor who donated a stem cell graft to a child with combined immunodeficiency. This specimen was PBMCs from the stem cell graft donor, taken from the stem cell graft. CDR3 region: CASSPLGLAGGHGSEQYF. The CDR3 DNA reads as TGTGCCAGCAGCCCGCTGGGACTAGCGGGGGGGCATGGTTCCGAGCAGTACTTC. Supplemented by reference TRBV11-2 and TRBJ2-7, the full variable domain reads EAGVAQSPRYKIIEKRQSVAFWCNPISGHATLYWYQQILGQGPKLLIQFQNNGVVDDSQLPKDRFSAERLKGVDSTLKIQPAKLEDSAVYLCASSPLGLAGGHGSEQYFGPGTRLTVT.